This T cell receptor beta chain originates from a study of blood T cell repertoires in COVID-19. Study information: The study drew acute and convalescent COVID-19 samples from the United States, Italy and Spain. T cells, B-cell-depleted T cells, or PBMCs provided the cDNA or gDNA that served as material.

Unmatched junction bases numbered 15, after V lost 1 base and J lost 0 bases. This CDR3 spans 19 amino acids. Germline lookup yields CDR1 SGHRS and CDR2 YFSETQ. Per the original data handling: Cell counts per sample came from amplifying reference gene primers. TCRdb keeps only in-frame clones here, not all; method: immunoSEQ multiplex PCR. V, J and clone size were drawn from that table, and D and trimming were deduced from the DNA. The sample holds 15,000 to 20,000 clones, about 88% seen once. The specimen sequenced was peripheral blood. The rearrangement joins TRBV5-1 to TRBJ2-7, with 8 bases identical to TRBD1. This TCR came from a man aged 70-80 years with acute or convalescent COVID-19. Here the CDR3 reads CASSLLAGQGVKISYEQYF. As DNA, the CDR3 is TGCGCCAGCAGCTTGTTGGCAGGACAGGGCGTCAAAATCTCCTACGAGCAGTACTTC. Drawing the rest from reference TRBV5-1 and TRBJ2-7, the complete variable domain is KAGVTQTPRYLIKTRGQQVTLSCSPISGHRSVSWYQQTPGQGLQFLFEYFSETQRNKGNFPGRFSGRQFSNSRSEMNVSTLELGDSALYLCASSLLAGQGVKISYEQYFGPGTRLTVT.